This TCR beta chain was captured by sequencing in a study of CD8 T cells in Susac syndrome. The wider study: Among the Susac syndrome patients sequenced, six had active disease and fewer than 10 were in remission.

V lost 2 bases, J lost 6 bases, and 11 bases lay in between. The CDR3 runs 13 residues. Germline assignment: CDR1 SGHDT and CDR2 YYEEEE. The T cells that were sequenced for TCR beta were CD8+ and CD4+ cells from blood. RNA was extracted with the RNeasy kit, and a quantity of roughly 0.5 to 1 ug was reverse transcribed using random hexamers. An immunoSEQ multiplex PCR generated amplified TCR beta CDR3 products spanning 54 Vbeta and 13 Jbeta. TCRdb re-called the immunoSEQ multiplex PCR reads through MiXCR, storing one row per CDR3 protein. The sample includes 150,000 to 200,000 distinct CDR3 sequences, approximately 94% of them seen just once.

This clonotype was obtained from a human donor with Susac syndrome. Material for sequencing was CD4+ T cells from PBMCs. V and J are TRBV5-6 and TRBJ1-1, with D uncertain. The CDR3 sequence is CASSLGRGAEAFF. The CDR3 DNA follows: TGTGCCAGCAGCTTAGGTCGTGGCGCTGAAGCTTTCTTT.